This TCR beta chain stems from a study of T-cell reconstitution after alpha-beta-depleted transplantation in children. Construction of the TCRbeta library involved unique molecular identifiers. Each CDR3 protein is one row after TCRdb ran MiXCR on the PCR reads. Of a few hundred thousand distinct CDR3 sequences detected, more than 20% appear once; the ten largest clones hold approximately 33%. This clonotype was detected only a few times. This TCR came from a boy under two years old with Wiskott-Aldrich syndrome, due to receive a stem cell transplant. Sequences were derived from PBMCs, sampled before TCRalphabeta/CD19-depleted stem cell transplant.

This CDR3 reads CSAEAPDRGRGETQYF. The CDR3 DNA reads as TGCAGTGCTGAGGCGCCCGACAGGGGGCGCGGAGAGACCCAGTACTTC. This rearrangement joins TRBV20-1 to TRBJ2-5; 10 bases match TRBD1. The V gene end was trimmed by 5 bases and the J gene end by 4 bases; junction bases not matched to a gene: 13. The germline V gene has CDR1 DFQATT and CDR2 SNEGSKA (reference sequence). The CDR3 covers 16 residues.